What follows is one T cell receptor (beta chain) and its context. Sequencing was performed with immunoSEQ multiplex PCR; in TCRdb, only in-frame clones are kept and a portion is missing. The sample has almost 50,000 clones, about 90% seen once. Germline loops: CDR1 SGHNT, CDR2 YYREEE (reference sequence). The CDR3 spans 15 residues. The ends were cut back, 0 bases at V and 8 bases at J, with 14 bases in the middle. This sample was taken from a study of T cell changes during pregnancy in multiple sclerosis. This sequence joins TRBV5-4 and TRBJ1-4; TRBD1 is a possible D gene (6 bases). The input for sequencing was CD4+ T cells from peripheral blood mononuclear cells, taken in the second trimester of pregnancy. The receptor's source is a female donor in good health, enrolled as a control in a pregnancy study. This CDR3 reads CASSLGGQGGEKLFF. In nucleotides, the CDR3 is TGTGCCAGCAGCTTGGGGGGACAAGGGGGAGAAAAACTGTTTTTT.